This T cell receptor (beta chain) was recorded in a study of shared clonotypes between healthy human individuals (TCRdb year 2020). As for the study more broadly: A few men and two women, aged 18 to 49 years, made up the cohort. Each donor's leukapheresis produced roughly between roughly 0.94 and 9.5 billion PBMCs. Different laboratories and diverse techniques were used to prepare libraries and sequence TCR repertoires, to increase sequencing depth and limit assay-specific biases. Blood TCR repertoires of five healthy adults were deeply sequenced to estimate repertoire size and the extent of clonotype sharing between individuals. Per donor, three plates each were used for CD4 naive and CD4 memory, two for CD8 naive, and one for CD8 memory.

CD8 naive samples consisted of CD45RO-negative cells that were positively selected for CCR7, yielding a CD45RA+CCR7+ population without TemRA cells. Healthy HIV-negative adults with no recently reported acute infections or vaccinations were included as donors. All donors were Caucasian adults living in Nashville, Tennessee, USA. After blood collection by leukapheresis, PBMCs were isolated using Ficoll-Histopaque density gradient centrifugation and then cryopreserved in the vapor phase of liquid nitrogen. Analytical flow cytometry was used to check the purity and quantity of each magnetically sorted T cell population. From each sorted fraction, genomic DNA was isolated and quantified by UV absorbance on a Nanodrop 2000c. This clone was counted only a few times. Its antigen remains undetermined. Base-call qualities are not available, and no considerably larger clone is one nucleotide away. TCR CDR3 regions were amplified from genomic DNA by multiplex PCR using the deep immunoSEQ assay. Extracted genomic DNA from each cell subset was spread evenly across all wells of several immunoSEQ 96-well plates, with each plate serving as a replicate. For sorted subsets, each replicate PCR was loaded with about 0.2 ug genomic DNA, equivalent to roughly 30,000 T cell genomes. The purified libraries were quantified using a Qubit 3.0 fluorometer, sized with a Bioanalyzer 2100, and then quantified again using the KAPA Library Quantification kit. Every immunoSEQ 96-well plate was sequenced on a dedicated single-read 150-cycle Illumina NextSeq 550 flow cell. In the paper's pipeline: Because only junctional sequences without quality scores were contained in the immunoSEQ output, filtering matching that applied to full-length reads could not be performed. Sequences were annotated with PyIR, a Python wrapper for IgBLAST v1.9, and V/J genes and CDR3 were assigned using IMGT germline references. Reads were removed for weak V/J assignments (E-value above 1e-6), missing CDR3, stop codons, out-of-frame junctions, or ambiguous translated residues. V3J clonotypes were defined by identical inferred V gene, J gene, and CDR3 amino acid sequence. Percentage overlap between repertoires was calculated by dividing the number of shared unique clonotypes by the size of the smaller repertoire. Repertoire richness was assessed with RTK rarefaction, the Chao1 estimator, and Recon v2.1 estimates of unobserved clonotypes. For all TCRbeta clonotypes obtained by the gDNA method from several donors, generation probabilities were computed with OLGA. TCRdb obtained this table from immuneACCESS and retained in-frame rearrangements with V and J assigned. These tables miss some clones; where compared with another copy, unresolved V genes account for less than half of the shortfall, and the remainder is unexplained. V and J calls and clone size are those listed in that table; D and trimming were worked out from the DNA. For this sample there are fewer than 800,000 clones; just over 90% appear just once. Approximately 22% of the sample is taken by the ten largest.

Summary of the overall study and its limitations: Sampling was restricted to blood, and TCR repertoires in tissue are likely to differ from TCR repertoires in blood. Incomplete sequencing was indicated by rarefaction of sorted-subset datasets, despite the large sequencing depth. Because the study included a small number of donors, the genetic and exposure-history diversity represented was limited. Pairwise subsampling led to the expectation that sequencing depth would affect the degree of clonotype sharing among donors. When a handful of donors were compared, the shared fraction of clonotypes was around 5% for naive CD4, about 4% for naive CD8, more than 2% for memory CD4, and around 0.37% for memory CD8. Larger estimated clonotype richness was generally found for naive subsets than for memory subsets. Higher generation probabilities were observed for clonotypes shared by all four sorted-subset donors than for non-shared clonotypes.

V is reduced by 6 bases and J by 10 bases, leaving a spacing of 16 bases between them. The CDR3, cysteine through phenylalanine, is 13 amino acids long. Only the CDR3 region is kept as DNA, spanning 39 bases read in frame from base 1. As encoded in the germline V gene, CDR1 is SGHVS while CDR2 is FQNEAQ. The chain joins TRBV7-8 to TRBJ2-1; the D region possibly corresponds to TRBD1 (6 bases align). What was sequenced was naive CD8+ T cells sorted from blood. The sample's cell subset or site label, decoded: CD45RA+CCR7+. The clonotype was recovered from a man aged 25 to 45 in good health. The DNA sequence is TGTGCCAGCAGTCCAACAGGGCAGGGGGAGCAGTTCTTC. It translates as CASSPTGQGEQFF.